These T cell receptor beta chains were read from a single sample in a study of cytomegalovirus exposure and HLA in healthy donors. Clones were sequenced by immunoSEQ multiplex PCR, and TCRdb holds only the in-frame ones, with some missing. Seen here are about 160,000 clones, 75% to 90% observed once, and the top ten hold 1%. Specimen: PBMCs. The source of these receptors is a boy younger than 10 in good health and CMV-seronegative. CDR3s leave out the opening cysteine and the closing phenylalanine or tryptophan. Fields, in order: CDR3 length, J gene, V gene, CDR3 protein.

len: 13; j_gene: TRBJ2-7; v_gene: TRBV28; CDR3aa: ATLPGAGGRYEQY
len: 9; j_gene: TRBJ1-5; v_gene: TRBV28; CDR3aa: ASSHDRDLY
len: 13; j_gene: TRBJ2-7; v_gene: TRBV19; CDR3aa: ASSNDRSSPYEQY
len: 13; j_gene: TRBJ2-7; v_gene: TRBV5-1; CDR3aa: ASSFGSGSSYEQY
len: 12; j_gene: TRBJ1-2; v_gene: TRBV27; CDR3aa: ASSFSGANYGYT
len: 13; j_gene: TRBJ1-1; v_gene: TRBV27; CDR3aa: ASSPQGRAPPEAF
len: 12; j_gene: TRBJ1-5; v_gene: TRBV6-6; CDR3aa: ASSPTGNAQPQH
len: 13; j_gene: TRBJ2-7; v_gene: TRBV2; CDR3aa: ASSDEGLTSYEQY
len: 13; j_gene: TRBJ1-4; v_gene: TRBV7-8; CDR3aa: ASSRDRVTSEKLF
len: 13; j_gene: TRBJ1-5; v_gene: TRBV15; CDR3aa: ATSGFRDSNQPQH
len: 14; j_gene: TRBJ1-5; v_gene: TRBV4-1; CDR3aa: ASSPSPTGGYQPQH
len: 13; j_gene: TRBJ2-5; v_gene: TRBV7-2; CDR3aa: ASSLSEGVQETQY
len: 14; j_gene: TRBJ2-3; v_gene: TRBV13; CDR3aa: ASSLGLAGRTDTQY
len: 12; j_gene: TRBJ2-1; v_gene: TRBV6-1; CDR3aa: ASSRGTGMDEQF
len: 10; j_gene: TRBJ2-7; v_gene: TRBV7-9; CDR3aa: ASSLGVYEQY
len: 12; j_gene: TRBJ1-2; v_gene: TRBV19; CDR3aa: ASSIDVQAYGYT
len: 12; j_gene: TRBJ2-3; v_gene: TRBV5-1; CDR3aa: ASSLAIRGDTQY
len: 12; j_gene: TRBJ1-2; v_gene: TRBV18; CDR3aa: ASSPLGAEDGYT
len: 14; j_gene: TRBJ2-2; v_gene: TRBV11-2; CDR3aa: ASSLGGRGRTGELF
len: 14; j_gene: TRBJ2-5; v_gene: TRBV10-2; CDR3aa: ASSVPNRNLQETQY
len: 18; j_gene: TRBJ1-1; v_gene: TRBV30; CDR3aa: AWSITGQGEWPLMNTEAF
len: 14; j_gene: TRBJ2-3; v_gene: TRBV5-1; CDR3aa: ASSLDRETGRDTQY
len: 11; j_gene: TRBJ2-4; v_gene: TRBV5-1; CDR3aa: ASSLPGTSHQY
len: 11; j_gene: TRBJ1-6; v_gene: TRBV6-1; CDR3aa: ASKSGVNSPLH
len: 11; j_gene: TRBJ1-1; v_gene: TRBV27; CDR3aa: ASSLGERTEAF
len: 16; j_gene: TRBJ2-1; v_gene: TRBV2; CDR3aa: ASYEGFGGLSSYNEQF
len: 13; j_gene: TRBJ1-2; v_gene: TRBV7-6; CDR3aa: ASSPRTGADYGYT